The 7 T cell receptor beta chains below were found in one sample sequenced in a study of PD-L1 blockade in urothelial cancer. Here immunoSEQ multiplex PCR was the method, and the copy in TCRdb shows in-frame clones only, minus some. The sample has 42,000 or so clones, roughly four fifths seen once; the top ten hold under 15%. The time point was: peripheral blood 6 weeks after treatment start. Sequenced here: PBMCs, sampled around atezolizumab (anti-PD-L1) treatment. The receptors stem from a man aged 55 to 70 with urothelial cancer.

The rearrangement links TRBV7-2 to TRBJ2-7, with TRBD1 matching over 7 bases. The CDR3 runs to 14 residues. Trimming at V came to 5 bases and at J to 0 bases, leaving 4 bases not matched to a gene. The germline CDR1 and CDR2 sequences are SGHTA and FQGNSA. The CDR3 DNA sequence: TGTGCCAGCAGCCTACGACAGGGCTCCTACGAGCAGTACTTC. The encoded protein is CASSLRQGSYEQYF.

The chain recombines TRBV19 with TRBJ2-6, with D perhaps matching TRBD1 (6 bases). CDR1 is LNHDA, CDR2 SQIVND, per germline (reference sequence). The CDR3 is 16 residues long. The ends were cut back, 5 bases at V and 2 bases at J, with 13 bases in the middle. CDR3 sequence reads: CASSAPHRAGANVLTF. The CDR3 nucleotides are TGTGCCAGTAGTGCCCCACACAGGGCTGGGGCCAACGTCCTGACTTTC.

The V and J genes are TRBV9 and TRBJ2-1; TRBD1 matches 7 bases. The V gene's germline CDR1 is SGDLS and CDR2 YYNGEE. V was pared by 2 bases and J by 9 bases, with 8 bases of the junction left unmatched. The CDR3 runs 14 residues. CDR3 sequence: CASSVRGQMGEQFF. The CDR3 coding sequence is TGTGCCAGCAGCGTTAGGGGACAGATGGGTGAGCAGTTCTTC.

This clone was observed once. The genes are TRBV29-1 and TRBJ1-1, with a weak D call TRBD1 (6 bases). V was cut by 4 bases and J by 6 bases, with 9 bases left in between. CDR1 is SQVTM, CDR2 ANQGSEA, per germline. This CDR3 is 11 amino acids long. CDR3 sequence (DNA): TGCAGCGTTGCCCCAGGGGCTGAAGCTTTCTTT. It encodes CSVAPGAEAFF.

This chain links TRBV28 with TRBJ2-7; 7 bases are a match to TRBD1. From germline, CDR1 is MDHEN and CDR2 SYDVKM. This CDR3 is built from 14 residues. V shed 7 bases and J 6 bases; nucleotides not matched to a gene: 12. The CDR3 sequence is CASTPSGTASEQYF. CDR3 DNA sequence: TGTGCCAGCACCCCGTCCGGGACAGCCAGCGAGCAGTACTTC.

V gene TRBV6-5 combines with J gene TRBJ1-2; D remains ambiguous. There are 15 residues in the CDR3. V lost 2 bases and J lost 1, with 11 bases in between. In germline, CDR1 is MNHEY, CDR2 SVGAGI. Here the CDR3 reads CASSYQGDDNYGYTF. CDR3 DNA sequence: TGTGCCAGCAGTTACCAAGGAGACGATAACTATGGCTACACCTTC.

V usage is TRBV21-1 and J usage is TRBJ1-4; the table's D gene call, TRBD1, was not cross checked with the DNA. TRBV21-1 is a listed pseudogene. The CDR3 contains 16 residues. The CDR3: CASSPYRGQANEKLFF. The DNA of the CDR3 is TGTGCCAGCAGCCCTTACAGGGGTCAGGCTAATGAAAAACTGTTTTTT.